A single sample is the source of the 21 T cell receptor beta chains below, sequenced in a study of cytomegalovirus exposure and HLA in healthy donors. In the PCR, 60 Vbeta and 13 Jbeta primers were used. Clones were sequenced by immunoSEQ multiplex PCR, and TCRdb holds only the in-frame ones, with some missing. Of over 95,000 clones in the sample, about 80% are singletons; the top ten hold about 2%. Sample: PBMCs. All receptors come from a human donor in good health.

CDR3 sequence reads: CASSSSGTANQPQHF. Written as DNA, the CDR3 is TGTGCCAGTAGTAGCTCCGGGACAGCAAATCAGCCCCAGCATTTT. The chain employs TRBV19 and TRBJ1-5; 7 nucleotides agree with TRBD1. The CDR3 is 15 amino acids. Germline V gene lookup returns CDR1 LNHDA and CDR2 SQIVND (reference sequence). J gave up 4 bases and V 4 bases, and 7 bases lay outside the gene matches.

This clone was observed once. The rearrangement links TRBV5-1 to TRBJ2-1; 8 bases are shared with TRBD1. Trimming removed 4 bases from V and 2 bases from J; junction bases left unmatched: 5. The CDR3 consists of 15 residues. Germline CDR1 SGHRS, CDR2 YFSETQ. The CDR3 protein is CASSEGQVPYNEQFF. In DNA, the CDR3 is TGCGCCAGCAGCGAGGGACAGGTACCCTACAATGAGCAGTTCTTC. Complete variable domain (other parts from reference TRBV5-1 and TRBJ2-1): KAGVTQTPRYLIKTRGQQVTLSCSPISGHRSVSWYQQTPGQGLQFLFEYFSETQRNKGNFPGRFSGRQFSNSRSEMNVSTLELGDSALYLCASSEGQVPYNEQFFGPGTRLTVL.

This clone was found a few times. The chain joins TRBV11-2 to TRBJ1-1; tentative D call: TRBD1 (5 bases). V dropped 3 bases and J dropped 5 bases, with 19 bases sitting between them. Germline V CDR1 and CDR2: SGHAT, FQNNGV. The CDR3 covers 16 residues. The CDR3 DNA sequence: TGTGCCAGCAGCTTTGGGGACTGGGGTCGTCGGACTGAAGCTTTCTTT. Protein product: CASSFGDWGRRTEAFF.

A single count supports this clone. This chain connects TRBV11-2 to TRBJ2-4; D is possibly TRBD1 (6 bases). Germline V lookup: CDR1 SGHAT, CDR2 FQNNGV. Trimming removed 2 bases from V and 15 bases from J, with 23 bases in between. This CDR3 contains 15 residues. CDR3 sequence (DNA): TGTGCCAGCAGCTTACCCGACTCGGGACATTCAGGTCTGTACTTC. Translating gives CASSLPDSGHSGLYF.

The rearrangement joins TRBV9 to TRBJ2-5, with D perhaps TRBD2 (5 bases). Germline CDR1 and CDR2: SGDLS and YYNGEE. This CDR3 spans 16 amino acids. With 0 bases removed from V and 1 base from J, the gap between germline ends came to 13 bases. The CDR3 spells CASSVGRASLQETQYF. In DNA form, the CDR3 reads TGTGCCAGCAGCGTAGGTCGGGCTAGCCTCCAAGAGACCCAGTACTTC.

This clone occurred a few times. The V and J genes are TRBV6-1 and TRBJ2-7; no clear D. CDR3 length: 15 residues. CDR1 is MNHNS, CDR2 SASEGT, per germline. V dropped 1 base and J dropped 2 bases, with 12 bases sitting between them. The CDR3 bases are TGTGCCAGCAGTGAAGGGAGAGGCAGAGCCTACGAGCAGTACTTC. This sequence encodes CASSEGRGRAYEQYF.

The chain is built from TRBV27 and TRBJ2-7; 7 nucleotides align to TRBD1. The trim removed 8 bases at V and 2 bases at J, leaving 9 bases unmatched. This CDR3 spans 14 amino acids. Germline V lookup: CDR1 MNHEY, CDR2 SMNVEV (reference sequence). This CDR3 is CASGRTGRTYEQYF. The CDR3 coding sequence is TGTGCCAGCGGACGGACAGGCCGAACCTACGAGCAGTACTTC.

The V and J genes are TRBV27 and TRBJ2-6, with 7 bases lining up with TRBD2. Trimming removed 6 bases from V and 1 base from J; junction bases left unmatched: 15. The length of the CDR3 is 19 residues. CDR1 and CDR2 from the germline V gene are MNHEY and SMNVEV (reference sequence). In nucleotides, the CDR3 is TGTGCCAGCAGACCTAGTATTGGCGGGAGTTTTTCTGGGGCCAACGTCCTGACTTTC. Protein sequence: CASRPSIGGSFSGANVLTF.

The chain is built from TRBV6-5 and TRBJ2-7, with 9 bases identical to TRBD2. Per the germline V gene, CDR1 is MNHEY and CDR2 is SVGAGI. V lost 10 bases to trimming and J lost 3 bases; unmatched junction nucleotides: 7. This CDR3 comprises 13 residues. DNA of the CDR3: TGTGCCACCCGACTAGCGGAAAACTACGAGCAGTACTTC. Translated, it gives CATRLAENYEQYF.

The chain uses TRBV10-2 and TRBJ1-1; maybe TRBD1 (5 bases). The CDR3 runs 16 residues. CDR1 WSHSY and CDR2 SAAADI come from the germline V gene. Trimming stripped 3 bases from V and 1 base from J, with 15 bases between. This CDR3 reads CASSDRGEVRNTEAFF. For the CDR3, the DNA is TGCGCCAGCAGTGATAGGGGCGAAGTCCGGAACACTGAAGCTTTCTTT.

This clone was observed a handful of times. J is TRBJ2-5 and V is TRBV15; TRBD1 agrees at 9 bases. The trim removed 5 bases at V and 2 bases at J, leaving 3 bases unmatched. CDR1 LNHNV and CDR2 YYDKDF come from the germline V gene (reference sequence). This CDR3 has 14 residues. CDR3: CATSGTGKQETQYF. The CDR3 DNA is TGTGCCACCAGCGGGACAGGGAAGCAAGAGACCCAGTACTTC.

The CDR3 protein is CASSMSSGGEETQYF. For the CDR3, the DNA is TGTGCCAGTAGTATGTCTAGCGGGGGGGAAGAGACCCAGTACTTC. The V and J genes are TRBV19 and TRBJ2-5; 12 nucleotides line up with TRBD2. This CDR3 has 15 amino acids. The junction had 2 bases not matched to a gene; V was cut back by 3 bases and J by 3 bases. The germline CDR1 and CDR2 sequences are LNHDA and SQIVND (reference sequence).

For this clone: The germline gene is not matched at one end of the junction; a read error may be the cause. The J gene is TRBJ1-2, the V gene TRBV7-9, with unresolved D. The CDR3 loop spans 15 amino acids. CDR1 SEHNR and CDR2 FQNEAQ come from the germline V gene (reference sequence). The CDR3 DNA reads as TGTTCCAGTAGCTTAGTTCTGGGGAGTAGTTCTGGCTACACCTTC. Its protein product is CSSSLVLGSSSGYTF.

The rearrangement uses TRBV29-1 and TRBJ2-2; 7 bases map to TRBD2. J gave up 6 bases and V 4 bases, and 11 bases lay outside the gene matches. The CDR3 is 15 residues long. In germline, CDR1 is SQVTM, CDR2 ANQGSEA. The CDR3 nucleotides read TGCAGCGTTGGGACTAGAGTTAATAGGGCCGGGGAGCTGTTTTTT. As protein: CSVGTRVNRAGELFF.

The CDR3 DNA sequence: TGTGCCAGCTCACAGGGCCAAGGGAGGAAAGCTGGGGCCAACGTCCTGACTTTC. This codes for CASSQGQGRKAGANVLTF. The V call is TRBV18, the J call TRBJ2-6; possibly TRBD2 for D (6 bases). The CDR3 contains 18 residues. Trimming shortened V by 4 bases and J by 2 bases, and 18 bases separated the two germline ends. Germline V lookup: CDR1 KGHSH, CDR2 LQKENI.

The genes are TRBV7-9 and TRBJ2-3, with D unclear. This CDR3 is built from 15 residues. CDR1 SEHNR and CDR2 FQNEAQ come from the germline V gene (reference sequence). V dropped 6 bases and J dropped 2 bases, with 15 bases sitting between them. The CDR3 DNA sequence: TGTGCCAGCAGTTCCGCGTCCCCTCTCACAGATACGCAGTATTTT. This translates into CASSSASPLTDTQYF.

For this clone: The same CDR3 also results from other DNA sequences found in this sample. The chain has TRBV5-1 and TRBJ1-4; TRBD1 is a possible D gene (6 bases). Germline CDR1 reads SGHRS; CDR2 reads YFSETQ. The CDR3 is made up of 12 amino acids. Trimming cost V 4 bases and J 13 bases, with 14 bases left between them. CDR3 sequence (DNA): TGCGCCAGCAGCGCACAGGGATTGGGACTGTTTTTT. This sequence encodes CASSAQGLGLFF.

This clone appeared a few times. CDR3 coding DNA: TGTGCCAGCAGTTTAACGGGGTTGTGGTTCTTC. This gives the protein CASSLTGLWFF. The V and J genes are TRBV27 and TRBJ2-1, with a possible D match to TRBD2 (5 bases). Germline loops: CDR1 MNHEY, CDR2 SMNVEV (reference sequence). Trimming took 2 bases from V and 15 from J, leaving 11 bases between them. This CDR3 has 11 residues.

This rearrangement joins TRBV5-1 to TRBJ1-1; 8 nucleotides line up with TRBD1. V was clipped by 4 bases and J by 1 base; unmatched bases: 9. CDR3 size: 16 residues. Germline-derived CDR1 and CDR2 are SGHRS and YFSETQ. The CDR3: CASSIGWGTGNTEAFF. The CDR3 coding sequence is TGCGCCAGCAGCATAGGATGGGGGACAGGGAACACTGAAGCTTTCTTT.

The chain recombines TRBV4-2 with TRBJ2-1; 8 bases are shared with TRBD2. CDR1 LGHNA and CDR2 YNFKEQ come from the germline V gene. Trimming removed 0 bases from V and 7 bases from J; junction bases left unmatched: 11. The CDR3 has 17 residues. The CDR3 DNA follows: TGTGCCAGCAGCCAAGATCCCCGGGGGGGAGTGGGTAATGAGCAGTTCTTC. It translates to CASSQDPRGGVGNEQFF.

The chain carries TRBV9 and TRBJ1-4; TRBD1 matches 7 bases. The CDR3 covers 16 residues. Germline-derived CDR1 and CDR2 are SGDLS and YYNGEE. V lost 0 bases, J lost 8 bases, and 10 bases stayed unmatched. CDR3 sequence reads: CASSVGVGTVWEKLFF. The CDR3 DNA reads as TGTGCCAGCAGCGTAGGGGTAGGGACAGTATGGGAAAAACTGTTTTTT.